The 17 T cell receptor beta chains below all came from one sample that was sequenced in a study of T cell responses to AZD1222 COVID-19 vaccine (TCRdb year 2021). Libraries were prepared through the immunoSEQ multiplex PCR assay. TCRdb limited this immuneACCESS table to in-frame rearrangements with V and J called. A share of clones is missing; checked studies link under half to unresolved V genes, and the rest is unexplained. A total of around 89,000 clones appear in this sample, 80% to 90% of them only once. 10% to 13% of the sample goes to the ten largest clones. The sample's time point, from its label and the paper: baseline before first vaccination. Source: peripheral blood, taken on day 0 of AZD1222 vaccination. The receptors derive from an adult in good health.

The sample holds one count of this clone. The chain uses TRBV5-1 and TRBJ1-1; D may be TRBD1 (6 bases). CDR1 and CDR2 (germline): SGHRS, YFSETQ. The length of the CDR3 is 14 residues. Trimming pared 3 bases from V and 2 bases from J, leaving 11 bases between. Here the CDR3 DNA reads TGCGCCAGCAGCTCCGGACAGATTAACACTGAAGCTTTCTTT. Translation gives CASSSGQINTEAFF. Using reference TRBV5-1 and TRBJ1-1 for the parts outside the CDR3, the full variable domain is KAGVTQTPRYLIKTRGQQVTLSCSPISGHRSVSWYQQTPGQGLQFLFEYFSETQRNKGNFPGRFSGRQFSNSRSEMNVSTLELGDSALYLCASSSGQINTEAFFGQGTRLTVV.

The CDR3 spells CASSEPGTARYGYTF. The CDR3 DNA follows: TGTGCCAGCAGTGAACCGGGAACAGCCCGCTATGGCTACACCTTC. The rearrangement links TRBV28 to TRBJ1-2; no definite D call. The germline V gene has CDR1 MDHEN and CDR2 SYDVKM. V was cut by 5 bases and J by 4 bases, with 17 bases left in between. This CDR3 has 15 amino acids.

This chain joins TRBV7-2 and TRBJ1-3; 7 positions match TRBD1. CDR1 is SGHTA, CDR2 FQGNSA, per germline. This CDR3 contains 18 residues. The trim removed 3 bases at V and 3 bases at J, leaving 14 bases unmatched. The CDR3 here is CASSLSLAGGSLGNTIYF. The CDR3 bases are TGTGCCAGCAGCTTGAGTCTGGCAGGGGGTAGTCTTGGAAACACCATATATTTT. Combining the CDR3 with reference TRBV7-2 and TRBJ1-3 gives the whole variable domain GAGVSQSPSNKVTEKGKDVELRCDPISGHTALYWYRQSLGQGLEFLIYFQGNSAPDKSGLPSDRFSAERTGGSVSTLTIQRTQQEDSAVYLCASSLSLAGGSLGNTIYFGEGSWLTVV.

The chain uses TRBV5-1 and TRBJ1-4; 7 positions match TRBD1. CDR3 length equals 14 residues. Germline-derived CDR1 and CDR2 are SGHRS and YFSETQ. The V segment lost 3 bases and the J segment 4 bases; nucleotides outside the gene matches: 3. Here the CDR3 reads CASSSGTDNEKLFF. CDR3 nucleotide sequence: TGCGCCAGCAGCTCCGGGACAGATAATGAAAAACTGTTTTTT.

The chain couples TRBV5-1 to TRBJ2-7; 10 bases match TRBD1. The length of the CDR3 is 13 residues. CDR1 is SGHRS, CDR2 YFSETQ, per germline. The V gene end was trimmed by 7 bases and the J gene end by 6 bases; junction bases not matched to a gene: 7. CDR3 nucleotides: TGCGCCAGCTGTTGGGACAGGGGAGGCGAGCAGTACTTC. This gives the protein CASCWDRGGEQYF.

The chain employs TRBV6-6 and TRBJ2-5; a weak D match, TRBD2 (6 bases). V was clipped by 11 bases and J by 1 base, with 17 bases between them. Germline V lookup: CDR1 MNHNY, CDR2 SVGAGI (reference sequence). The CDR3 loop spans 14 amino acids. CDR3 protein: CASSPGGVQETQYF. CDR3 in DNA: TGTGCCTCGTCGCCAGGCGGGGTCCAAGAGACCCAGTACTTC.

This sequence joins TRBV2 and TRBJ1-2; no clear D. This CDR3 region has 16 residues. Trimming took 1 base from V and 0 from J, leaving 12 bases between them. Per germline, CDR1 SNHLY and CDR2 FYNNEI. Here the CDR3 DNA reads TGTGCCAGCAGTGAAGTCAATACACCGGCTAACTATGGCTACACCTTC. This codes for CASSEVNTPANYGYTF.

Comment on this clone: A read error may produce the germline difference seen at one junction end. The chain carries TRBV29-1 and TRBJ2-5; D call uncertain. The germline gives CDR1 SQVTM, CDR2 ANQGSEA. The CDR3 totals 11 residues. The CDR3, as DNA: TGTCTTTGCTACGAACAAGAGACCCAGTACTTC. Protein product: CLCYEQETQYF.

J is TRBJ1-6 and V is TRBV11-2, with unresolved D. V was trimmed by 0 bases and J by 8 bases, leaving 14 bases between them. The CDR3 extends over 16 amino acids. Per the germline V gene, CDR1 is SGHAT and CDR2 is FQNNGV. Written as DNA, the CDR3 is TGTGCCAGCAGCTTAGATCGCGTGGCCGGCGATTCACCCCTCCACTTT. It is translated as CASSLDRVAGDSPLHF.

V and J are TRBV7-2 and TRBJ1-2; no firm D call. The CDR3 length is 14 residues. Per the germline V gene, CDR1 is SGHTA and CDR2 is FQGNSA. V shed 3 bases and J shed 3 bases, with 11 bases lying between them. The CDR3 bases are TGTGCCAGCAGCTTGAACCGGGCAGACTATGGCTACACCTTC. Its translation: CASSLNRADYGYTF.

The chain combines TRBV24-1 with TRBJ1-2; D is unclear. Trimming removed 8 bases at V and 5 bases at J, with 17 bases between. The germline CDR1 and CDR2 sequences are KGHDR and SFDVKD. There are 14 residues in the CDR3. CDR3 protein: CATTLLWSQYGYTF. The CDR3 DNA reads as TGTGCCACCACCCTTCTCTGGAGCCAGTATGGCTACACCTTC.

As for this clone: An end of the junction differs from the germline gene, which may be a read error. This chain joins TRBV12-3 or TRBV12-4 and TRBJ1-4; D is possibly TRBD1 (6 bases). The CDR3 totals 13 residues. CDR3 nucleotide sequence: TGTGCCGGCAGCCTACAGGGATTCGAAAAACTGTTTTTT. Translating it yields CAGSLQGFEKLFF.

This chain connects TRBV6-1 to TRBJ2-7, with 11 bases fitting TRBD2. V gave up 4 bases and J gave up 1 base; unmatched junction bases: 9. The CDR3 length is 17 residues. CDR1 is MNHNS, CDR2 SASEGT, per germline. For the CDR3, the DNA is TGTGCCAGCAGTGGGGCCCCCGGGACTAGCGGATCCTACGAGCAGTACTTC. It is translated as CASSGAPGTSGSYEQYF.

This chain connects TRBV15 to TRBJ2-6; perhaps TRBD1 as D (6 bases). The germline CDR1 and CDR2 sequences are LNHNV and YYDKDF (reference sequence). The V end was cut by 0 bases, the J end by 2 bases, with 11 bases between. The CDR3 has 17 residues. CDR3 loop: CATSRDANRAGANVLTF. The CDR3 nucleotides are TGTGCCACCAGCAGAGACGCCAACAGGGCTGGGGCCAACGTCCTGACTTTC.

This chain's CDR3 is CASSSPKTSTGTGNGYTF. The CDR3 bases are TGTGCCAGCAGCTCCCCCAAGACCTCTACCGGGACAGGGAATGGCTACACCTTC. V is TRBV7-3 and J is TRBJ1-2; 9 nucleotides align to TRBD1. V gave up 4 bases and J gave up 6 bases; unmatched junction bases: 18. This CDR3 has 18 residues. The germline V gene has CDR1 SGHTA and CDR2 FQGTGA.

The chain carries TRBV2 and TRBJ2-1; TRBD2 might be the D (6 bases). This CDR3 region has 16 residues. The V and J ends lost 2 bases and 6 bases respectively, with 17 bases between them. Germline-derived CDR1 and CDR2 are SNHLY and FYNNEI. CDR3 coding DNA: TGTGCCAGCAGTGAAACGGGAGAGGGCTGGGGCAATGAGCAGTTCTTC. Its translation: CASSETGEGWGNEQFF.

The chain links TRBV6-5 to TRBJ2-7; 8 bases line up with TRBD1. V shed 5 bases, J shed 1 base, and the junction held 4 bases outside the gene matches. In germline, CDR1 is MNHEY, CDR2 SVGAGI. The CDR3 spans 14 residues. CDR3 protein: CASSPRQGSYEQYF. DNA of the CDR3: TGTGCCAGCAGTCCTAGACAGGGGTCCTACGAGCAGTACTTC.